The 13 T cell receptor beta chains given below trace back to one sample, sequenced in a study of blood T cell repertoires in COVID-19. The data were produced by immunoSEQ multiplex PCR, yet TCRdb's version contains in-frame clones alone and is incomplete. The sample lists about 140,000 clones, 84% seen once, with 8.5% to 9% in the top ten. The sequenced sample consisted of peripheral blood. These receptors were taken from a man younger than 40 with COVID-19, enrolled during active disease.

The chain has TRBV4-1 and TRBJ2-5; 8 nucleotides align to TRBD1. The J segment lost 2 bases and the V segment lost 0 bases, leaving 5 bases of the junction unmatched. Germline V gene sequence: CDR1 MGHRA, CDR2 YSYEKL. This CDR3 is 16 amino acids long. The DNA of the CDR3 is TGCGCCAGCAGCCAAGAAACGACAGGGGCTCAAGAGACCCAGTACTTC. This codes for CASSQETTGAQETQYF.

The rearrangement joins TRBV5-6 to TRBJ1-4, with a tentative D call TRBD1 (5 bases). V gave up 2 bases and J gave up 7 bases, with 12 bases separating them. This CDR3 has 14 amino acids. Germline V lookup: CDR1 SGHDT, CDR2 YYEEEE. CDR3 region: CASSFGGFGEKLFF. The CDR3, as DNA: TGTGCCAGCAGCTTTGGGGGGTTCGGTGAAAAACTGTTTTTT.

The chain has TRBV10-3 and TRBJ1-5; 9 bases align to TRBD1. CDR1 ENHRY and CDR2 SYGVKD come from the germline V gene. Unmatched junction bases numbered 0, after V lost 4 bases and J lost 5 bases. The CDR3 runs to 13 residues. Here the CDR3 reads CAISGQGDQPQHF. The CDR3 DNA reads TGTGCCATCAGTGGACAGGGGGATCAGCCCCAGCATTTT.

The gene calls are TRBV3-1 (or the pseudogene TRBV3-2) and TRBJ2-2; perhaps TRBD2 as D (7 bases). Trimming removed 8 bases from V and 6 bases from J, with 19 bases in between. The CDR3 contains 15 residues. Germline V gives CDR1 LGHDT, CDR2 YNNKEL (reference sequence). CDR3 sequence reads: CASSPWGRESGELFF. The CDR3 DNA sequence: TGTGCCAGCTCCCCGTGGGGGCGGGAGTCCGGGGAGCTGTTTTTT.

This clone was detected a few times. This CDR3 is CAWRASGTYNEQFF. CDR3 in DNA: TGTGCCTGGAGAGCTAGCGGGACCTACAATGAGCAGTTCTTC. The V and J genes are TRBV30 and TRBJ2-1; 9 nucleotides align to TRBD2. Germline CDR1 reads GTSNPN; CDR2 reads SVGIG (reference sequence). V was clipped by 3 bases and J by 2 bases; unmatched bases: 2. CDR3 size: 14 residues.

V and J are TRBV4-1 and TRBJ2-1, with 10 positions matching TRBD2. Germline V lookup: CDR1 MGHRA, CDR2 YSYEKL. The CDR3 has 19 residues. The ends lost 1 base at V and 5 bases at J; junction bases unmatched: 14. This chain's CDR3 is CASSQVLAGVVTPHNEQFF. DNA of the CDR3: TGCGCCAGCAGCCAAGTGCTAGCGGGAGTGGTTACCCCCCACAATGAGCAGTTCTTC.

The rearrangement uses TRBV14 and TRBJ1-1; D possibly corresponds to TRBD1 (5 bases). The CDR3 spans 14 residues. Per the germline V gene, CDR1 is SGHDN and CDR2 is FVKESK. V lost 3 bases and J lost 4, with 12 bases in between. CDR3 residues: CASSQYGASTEAFF. Written as DNA, the CDR3 is TGTGCCAGCAGCCAGTATGGGGCGAGCACTGAAGCTTTCTTT.

The rearrangement joins TRBV10-3 to TRBJ2-7; D ambiguous. The germline V gene has CDR1 ENHRY and CDR2 SYGVKD. V lost 5 bases to trimming and J lost 2 bases, with 13 bases between them. The CDR3 sequence is 14 residues long. The CDR3 sequence: CAISSPGGPYEQYF. DNA for the CDR3: TGTGCCATCAGTTCTCCCGGTGGTCCCTACGAGCAGTACTTC.

CDR3 nucleotide sequence: TGTGCCTGGAGTGTACGAGCGAGGGGCACAGATACGCAGTATTTT. Translation gives CAWSVRARGTDTQYF. This sequence joins TRBV30 and TRBJ2-3, with D perhaps matching TRBD2 (5 bases). This CDR3 spans 15 amino acids. CDR1 and CDR2 (germline): GTSNPN, SVGIG (reference sequence). V was clipped by 0 bases and J by 1 base, with 11 bases between them. Full variable domain (rest looked up from reference TRBV30 and TRBJ2-3): SQTIHQWPATLVQPVGSPLSLECTVEGTSNPNLYWYRQAAGRGLQLLFYSVGIGQISSEVPQNLSASRPQDRQFILSSKKLLLSDSGFYLCAWSVRARGTDTQYFGPGTRLTVL.

The chain uses TRBV4-1 and TRBJ2-7, with a tentative D call TRBD2 (6 bases). The CDR3 sequence is 16 residues long. Trimming took 0 bases from V and 1 from J, leaving 13 bases between them. The germline V gene encodes CDR1 MGHRA and CDR2 YSYEKL. The CDR3 region has the DNA TGCGCCAGCAGCCAAGAGGGAGGAGGACGATCCTACGAGCAGTACTTC. Its translation: CASSQEGGGRSYEQYF.

The rearrangement joins TRBV28 to TRBJ2-7; D possibly corresponds to TRBD2 (5 bases). Germline V gene sequence: CDR1 MDHEN, CDR2 SYDVKM. The V end lost 3 bases, the J end lost 2 bases, and 11 bases lay between the germline ends. The CDR3 runs 14 residues. The CDR3 DNA reads as TGTGCCAGCAGTTTCTCGGACGGGGCCTACGAGCAGTACTTC. Translating gives CASSFSDGAYEQYF.

The chain links TRBV6-2 or TRBV6-3 to TRBJ1-1, with D possibly TRBD1 on 6 matching bases. Trimming cost V 6 bases and J 9 bases, with 29 bases left between them. There are 17 residues in the CDR3. CDR1 is MNHEY, CDR2 SVGEGT, per germline. The CDR3 DNA sequence: TGTGCCAGCAGCCTATCCCCGGGACAAACCTTCCTTGGCCAAGCTTTCTTT. It specifies CASSLSPGQTFLGQAFF.

The genes are TRBV27 and TRBJ1-5; possibly TRBD1 for D (6 bases). The CDR3 loop spans 15 amino acids. Trimming stripped 6 bases from V and 2 bases from J, with 14 bases between. Germline assignment: CDR1 MNHEY and CDR2 SMNVEV (reference sequence). CDR3 DNA: TGTGCCAGCAGGGCAACAGGGTTCGGCAATCAGCCCCAGCATTTT. Translating it yields CASRATGFGNQPQHF.